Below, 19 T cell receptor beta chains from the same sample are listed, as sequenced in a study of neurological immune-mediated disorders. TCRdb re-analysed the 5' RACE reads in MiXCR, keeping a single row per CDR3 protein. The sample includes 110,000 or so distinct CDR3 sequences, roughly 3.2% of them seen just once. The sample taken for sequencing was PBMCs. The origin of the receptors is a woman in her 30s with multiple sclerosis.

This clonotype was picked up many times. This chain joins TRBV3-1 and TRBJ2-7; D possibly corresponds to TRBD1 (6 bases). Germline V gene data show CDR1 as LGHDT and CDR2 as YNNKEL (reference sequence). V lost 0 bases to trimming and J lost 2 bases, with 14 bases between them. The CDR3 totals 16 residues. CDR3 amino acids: CASSQEIRGAPYEQYF. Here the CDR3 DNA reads TGTGCCAGCAGCCAAGAGATCAGGGGCGCTCCCTACGAGCAGTACTTC.

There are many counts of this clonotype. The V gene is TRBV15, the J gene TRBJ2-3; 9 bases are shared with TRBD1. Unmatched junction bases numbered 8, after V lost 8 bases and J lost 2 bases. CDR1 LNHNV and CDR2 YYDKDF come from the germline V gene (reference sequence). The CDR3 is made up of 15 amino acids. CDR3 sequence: CATARTGENTDTQYF. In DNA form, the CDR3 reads TGTGCCACCGCGAGGACAGGGGAGAACACAGATACGCAGTATTTT.

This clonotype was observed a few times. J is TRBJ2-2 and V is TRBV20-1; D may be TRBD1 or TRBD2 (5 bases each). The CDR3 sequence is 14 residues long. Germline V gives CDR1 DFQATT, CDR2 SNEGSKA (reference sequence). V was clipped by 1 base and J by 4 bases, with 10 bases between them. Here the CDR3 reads CSARGDLTTGELFF. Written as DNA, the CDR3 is TGCAGTGCTAGAGGGGACCTTACCACCGGGGAGCTGTTTTTT.

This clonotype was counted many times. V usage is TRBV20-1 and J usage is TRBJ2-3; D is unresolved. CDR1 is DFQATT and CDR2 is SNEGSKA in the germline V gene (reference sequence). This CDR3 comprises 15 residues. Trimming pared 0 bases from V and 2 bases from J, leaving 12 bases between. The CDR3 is CSARDFAVFTDTQYF. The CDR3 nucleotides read TGCAGTGCTAGAGATTTCGCCGTCTTCACAGATACGCAGTATTTT.

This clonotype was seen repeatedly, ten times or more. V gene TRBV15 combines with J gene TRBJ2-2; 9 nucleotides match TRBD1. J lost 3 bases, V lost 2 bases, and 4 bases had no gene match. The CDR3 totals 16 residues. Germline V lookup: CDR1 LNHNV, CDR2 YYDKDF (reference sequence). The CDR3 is CATSRNRGPDTGELFF. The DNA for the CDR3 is TGTGCCACCAGCAGAAACAGGGGGCCGGACACCGGGGAGCTGTTTTTT. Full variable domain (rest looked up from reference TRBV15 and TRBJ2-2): DAMVIQNPRYQVTQFGKPVTLSCSQTLNHNVMYWYQQKSSQAPKLLFHYYDKDFNNEADTPDNFQSRRPNTSFCFLDIRSPGLGDTAMYLCATSRNRGPDTGELFFGEGSRLTVL.

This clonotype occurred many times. The CDR3 DNA reads TGCAGTGCCTCCTTGTTAAGGGGATCTTTCGATGGCTACACCTTC. Amino acids: CSASLLRGSFDGYTF. The chain is built from TRBV20-1 and TRBJ1-2; the D gene is possibly TRBD1 (5 bases). The germline gives CDR1 DFQATT, CDR2 SNEGSKA (reference sequence). Trimming cost V 6 bases and J 6 bases, with 23 bases left between them. The length of the CDR3 is 15 residues.

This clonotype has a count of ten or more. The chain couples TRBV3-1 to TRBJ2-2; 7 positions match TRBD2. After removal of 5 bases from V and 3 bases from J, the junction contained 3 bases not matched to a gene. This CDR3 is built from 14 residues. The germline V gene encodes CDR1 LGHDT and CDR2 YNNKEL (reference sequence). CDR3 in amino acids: CASSTSDDTGELFF. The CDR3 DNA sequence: TGTGCCAGCAGCACTAGCGACGACACCGGGGAGCTGTTTTTT.

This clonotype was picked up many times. In DNA, the CDR3 is TGTGCCAGCAGCGTCTATTCTAGTGGCCGGGAAAAACTGTTTTTT. Its protein product is CASSVYSSGREKLFF. This chain uses TRBV9 with TRBJ1-4; D unresolved. Trimming shortened V by 2 bases and J by 8 bases, and 16 bases separated the two germline ends. CDR3 length equals 15 residues. Germline-derived CDR1 and CDR2 are SGDLS and YYNGEE.

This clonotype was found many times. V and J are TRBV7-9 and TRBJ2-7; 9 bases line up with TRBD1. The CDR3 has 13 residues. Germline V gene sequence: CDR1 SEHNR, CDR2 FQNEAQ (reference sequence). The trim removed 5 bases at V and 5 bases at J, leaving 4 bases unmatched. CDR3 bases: TGTGCCAGCAGCCCGCGGACAGGGGACGAGCAGTACTTC. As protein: CASSPRTGDEQYF.

The CDR3: CAITNLAGGEQFF. DNA for the CDR3: TGTGCCATCACGAACCTAGCGGGGGGTGAGCAGTTCTTC. The chain has TRBV10-3 and TRBJ2-1; 11 bases are shared with TRBD2. Germline V CDR1 and CDR2: ENHRY, SYGVKD. V trimming: 7 bases; J trimming: 9 bases; junction bases outside the gene matches: 5. The CDR3 runs 13 residues.

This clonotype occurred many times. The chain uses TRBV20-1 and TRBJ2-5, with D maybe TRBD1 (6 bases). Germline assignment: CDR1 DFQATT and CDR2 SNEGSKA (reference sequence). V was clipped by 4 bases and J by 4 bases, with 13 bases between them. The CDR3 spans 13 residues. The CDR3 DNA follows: TGCAGTGCTATGCACACAGGGAGAGAGACCCAGTACTTC. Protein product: CSAMHTGRETQYF.

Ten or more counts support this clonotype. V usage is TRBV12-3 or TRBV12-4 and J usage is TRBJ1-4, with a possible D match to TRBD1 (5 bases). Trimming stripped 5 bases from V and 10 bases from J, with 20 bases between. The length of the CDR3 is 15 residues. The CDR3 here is CASSRTSGWAGKLFF. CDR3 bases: TGTGCCAGCAGTAGGACATCTGGTTGGGCGGGAAAACTGTTTTTT.

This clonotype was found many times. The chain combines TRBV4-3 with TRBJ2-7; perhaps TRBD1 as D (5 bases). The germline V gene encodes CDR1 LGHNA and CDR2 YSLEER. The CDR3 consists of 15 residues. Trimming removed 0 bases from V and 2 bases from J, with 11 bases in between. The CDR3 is CASSQEKGPAYEQYF. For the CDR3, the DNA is TGCGCCAGCAGCCAAGAGAAGGGGCCGGCCTACGAGCAGTACTTC.

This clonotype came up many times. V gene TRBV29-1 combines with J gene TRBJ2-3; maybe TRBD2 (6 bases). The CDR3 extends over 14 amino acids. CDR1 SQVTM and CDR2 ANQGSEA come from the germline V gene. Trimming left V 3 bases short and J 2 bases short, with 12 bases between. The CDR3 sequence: CSVEGGVDTDTQYF. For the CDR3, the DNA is TGCAGCGTTGAGGGCGGGGTGGACACAGATACGCAGTATTTT.

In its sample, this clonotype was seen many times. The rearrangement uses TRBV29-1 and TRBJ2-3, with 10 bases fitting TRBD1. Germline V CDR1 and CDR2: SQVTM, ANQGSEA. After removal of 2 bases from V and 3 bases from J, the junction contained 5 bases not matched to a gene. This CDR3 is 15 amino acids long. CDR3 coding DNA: TGCAGCGTTGAATTCTGGGACAGGGGAACAGATACGCAGTATTTT. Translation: CSVEFWDRGTDTQYF.

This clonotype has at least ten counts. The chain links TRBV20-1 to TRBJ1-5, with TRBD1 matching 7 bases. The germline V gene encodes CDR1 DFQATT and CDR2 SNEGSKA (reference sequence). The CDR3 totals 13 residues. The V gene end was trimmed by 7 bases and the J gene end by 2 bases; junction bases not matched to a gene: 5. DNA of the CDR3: TGCAGTGGACAGGGTGTGGGCAATCAGCCCCAGCATTTT. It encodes CSGQGVGNQPQHF.

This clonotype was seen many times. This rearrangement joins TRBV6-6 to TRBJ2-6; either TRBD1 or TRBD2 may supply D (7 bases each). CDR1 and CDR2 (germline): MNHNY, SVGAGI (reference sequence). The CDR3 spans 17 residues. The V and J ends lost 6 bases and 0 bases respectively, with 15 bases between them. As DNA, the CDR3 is TGTGCCAGCAGCCCCCAGGGGGGGGTCTCTGGGGCCAACGTCCTGACTTTC. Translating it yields CASSPQGGVSGANVLTF.

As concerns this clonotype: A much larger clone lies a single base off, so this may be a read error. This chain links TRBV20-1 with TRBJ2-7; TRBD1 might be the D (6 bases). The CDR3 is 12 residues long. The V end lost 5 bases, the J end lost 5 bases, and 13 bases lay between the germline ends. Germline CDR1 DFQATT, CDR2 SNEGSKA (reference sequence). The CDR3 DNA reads TGCAGTGCTCTAAAGGGGGTCCACGAGCAGTACTTC. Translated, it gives CSALKGVHEQYF.

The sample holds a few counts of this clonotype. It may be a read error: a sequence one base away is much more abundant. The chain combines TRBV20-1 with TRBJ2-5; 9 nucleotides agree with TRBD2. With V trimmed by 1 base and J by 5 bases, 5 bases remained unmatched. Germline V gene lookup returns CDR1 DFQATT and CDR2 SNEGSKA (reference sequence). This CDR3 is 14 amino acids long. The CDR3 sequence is CSARGGGVRETQYF. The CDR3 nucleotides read TGCAGTGCTAGAGGCGGGGGGGTACGGGAGACCCAGTACTTC.